This is a list of T cell receptor beta chains from one sample in a study of T cell changes during pregnancy in multiple sclerosis. Libraries were prepared by immunoSEQ multiplex PCR; TCRdb keeps only in-frame clonotypes and omits some of them. Of 55,000 to 85,000 clones listed, around 90% were seen once; the top ten hold about 0.3%. The sample here was CD4+ T cells from peripheral blood mononuclear cells, taken after pregnancy. Receptor source: a female donor with multiple sclerosis, enrolled in a pregnancy study. Each CDR3 is given with its conserved first and last residue. D genes are given only for firm matches. Some rows have no size entry. The others give once, few or many, or a class for an expanded clone.

V gene: TRBV11-2
clone size: -
J gene: TRBJ1-1
D gene: -
CDR3 protein: CASSLGGGNTEAFF
CDR3 DNA: TGTGCCAGCAGCTTAGGAGGCGGCAACACTGAAGCTTTCTTT

V gene: TRBV19
clone size: -
J gene: TRBJ1-2
D gene: -
CDR3 protein: CASSTDRSYGYTF
CDR3 DNA: TGTGCCAGTAGTACGGACAGATCCTATGGCTACACCTTC

V gene: TRBV7-9
clone size: -
J gene: TRBJ1-5
D gene: TRBD1
CDR3 protein: CASSLGTGTGGNQPQHF
CDR3 DNA: TGTGCCAGCAGCTTGGGGACAGGGACGGGGGGCAATCAGCCCCAGCATTTT

V gene: TRBV30
clone size: -
J gene: TRBJ1-2
D gene: -
CDR3 protein: CAWSVGAHGYTF
CDR3 DNA: TGTGCCTGGAGTGTGGGGGCTCATGGCTACACCTTC

V gene: TRBV6-6
clone size: -
J gene: TRBJ2-3
D gene: TRBD2
CDR3 protein: CASTNGGASTDTQYF
CDR3 DNA: TGTGCCAGCACCAACGGGGGGGCGAGCACAGATACGCAGTATTTT

V gene: TRBV19
clone size: -
J gene: TRBJ2-4
D gene: TRBD2
CDR3 protein: CASRRDYVDIQYF
CDR3 DNA: TGTGCCAGTAGGCGGGACTACGTCGACATTCAGTACTTC

V gene: TRBV9
clone size: -
J gene: TRBJ2-7
D gene: TRBD2
CDR3 protein: CASSVGEREGRYEQYF
CDR3 DNA: TGTGCCAGCAGCGTAGGAGAGCGGGAGGGGAGGTACGAGCAGTACTTC

V gene: TRBV30
clone size: -
J gene: TRBJ2-3
D gene: TRBD2
CDR3 protein: CAWSVFRLAGTTDTQYF
CDR3 DNA: TGTGCCTGGAGTGTGTTTCGACTAGCGGGAACCACAGATACGCAGTATTTT

V gene: TRBV28
clone size: once
J gene: TRBJ1-5
D gene: -
CDR3 protein: CASSLLSAGTNQPQHF
CDR3 DNA: TGTGCCAGCAGTTTGCTTTCGGCAGGGACTAATCAGCCCCAGCATTTT

V gene: TRBV2
clone size: -
J gene: TRBJ1-2
D gene: -
CDR3 protein: CASSDDLLAFGYTF
CDR3 DNA: TGTGCCAGCAGTGACGACTTACTGGCTTTTGGCTACACCTTC

V gene: TRBV19
clone size: -
J gene: TRBJ1-1
D gene: TRBD1
CDR3 protein: CASSVAGGLNTEAFF
CDR3 DNA: TGTGCCAGTAGTGTAGCAGGGGGGCTGAACACTGAAGCTTTCTTT

V gene: TRBV9
clone size: once
J gene: TRBJ2-7
D gene: -
CDR3 protein: CASSVDPTGYEQYF
CDR3 DNA: TGTGCCAGCAGCGTAGATCCCACCGGCTACGAGCAGTACTTC

V gene: TRBV10-3
clone size: -
J gene: TRBJ1-2
D gene: -
CDR3 protein: CAFRPGQNYGYTF
CDR3 DNA: TGTGCCTTCCGACCCGGACAGAACTATGGCTACACCTTC

V gene: TRBV11-2
clone size: few
J gene: TRBJ2-1
D gene: TRBD2
CDR3 protein: CASRLAGGLYNEQFF
CDR3 DNA: TGTGCCAGCAGACTAGCGGGTGGACTTTACAATGAGCAGTTCTTC

V gene: TRBV6-1
clone size: -
J gene: TRBJ1-1
D gene: -
CDR3 protein: CASREGPTTEAFF
CDR3 DNA: TGTGCCAGCAGGGAGGGGCCGACCACTGAAGCTTTCTTT

V gene: TRBV7-2
clone size: -
J gene: TRBJ1-4
D gene: -
CDR3 protein: CASSLWGSRGEKLFF
CDR3 DNA: TGTGCCAGCAGCTTATGGGGGTCCAGGGGCGAAAAACTGTTTTTT

V gene: TRBV9
clone size: -
J gene: TRBJ2-7
D gene: TRBD1
CDR3 protein: CASSEGQGVTYEQYF
CDR3 DNA: TGTGCCAGCAGCGAGGGACAGGGGGTAACCTACGAGCAGTACTTC